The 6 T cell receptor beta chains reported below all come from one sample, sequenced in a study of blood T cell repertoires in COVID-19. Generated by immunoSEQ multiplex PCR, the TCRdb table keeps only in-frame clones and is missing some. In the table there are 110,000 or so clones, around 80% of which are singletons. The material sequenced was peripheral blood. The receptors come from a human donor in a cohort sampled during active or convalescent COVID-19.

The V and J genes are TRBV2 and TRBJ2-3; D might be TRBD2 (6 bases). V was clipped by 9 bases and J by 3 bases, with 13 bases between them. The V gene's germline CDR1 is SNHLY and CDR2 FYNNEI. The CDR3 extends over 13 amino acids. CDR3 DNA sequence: TGTGCCAGGGGACTCCTCACGACAGATACGCAGTATTTT. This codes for CARGLLTTDTQYF.

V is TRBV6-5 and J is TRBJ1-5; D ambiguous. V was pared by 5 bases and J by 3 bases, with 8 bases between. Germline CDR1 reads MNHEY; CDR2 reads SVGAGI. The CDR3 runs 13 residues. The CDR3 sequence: CASSRSFNQPQHF. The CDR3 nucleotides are TGTGCCAGCAGTAGGAGCTTCAATCAGCCCCAGCATTTT.

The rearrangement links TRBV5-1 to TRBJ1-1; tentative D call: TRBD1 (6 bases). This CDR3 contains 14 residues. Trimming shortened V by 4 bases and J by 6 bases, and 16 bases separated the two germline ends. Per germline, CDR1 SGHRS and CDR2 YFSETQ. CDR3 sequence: CASSPDRLRAEAFF. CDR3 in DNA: TGCGCCAGCAGCCCAGACAGGCTGCGGGCTGAAGCTTTCTTT.

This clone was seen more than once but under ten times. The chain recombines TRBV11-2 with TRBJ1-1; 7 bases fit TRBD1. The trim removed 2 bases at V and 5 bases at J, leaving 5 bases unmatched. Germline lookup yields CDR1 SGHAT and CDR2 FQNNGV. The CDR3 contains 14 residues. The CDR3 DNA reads TGTGCCAGCAGCTTATTAACAGGGGTTACTGAAGCTTTCTTT. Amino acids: CASSLLTGVTEAFF. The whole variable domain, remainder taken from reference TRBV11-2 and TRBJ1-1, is EAGVAQSPRYKIIEKRQSVAFWCNPISGHATLYWYQQILGQGPKLLIQFQNNGVVDDSQLPKDRFSAERLKGVDSTLKIQPAKLEDSAVYLCASSLLTGVTEAFFGQGTRLTVV.

This chain's CDR3 is CSVRPGGGNTEAFF. As DNA, the CDR3 is TGCAGCGTTCGGCCGGGAGGCGGAAACACTGAAGCTTTCTTT. V usage is TRBV29-1 and J usage is TRBJ1-1; no clear D gene. The CDR3 runs to 14 residues. Germline loops: CDR1 SQVTM, CDR2 ANQGSEA. V dropped 5 bases and J dropped 2 bases, with 15 bases sitting between them. The entire variable domain, with the rest obtained from reference TRBV29-1 and TRBJ1-1, is as follows: SAVISQKPSRDICQRGTSLTIQCQVDSQVTMMFWYRQQPGQSLTLIATANQGSEATYESGFVIDKFPISRPNLTFSTLTVSNMSPEDSSIYLCSVRPGGGNTEAFFGQGTRLTVV.

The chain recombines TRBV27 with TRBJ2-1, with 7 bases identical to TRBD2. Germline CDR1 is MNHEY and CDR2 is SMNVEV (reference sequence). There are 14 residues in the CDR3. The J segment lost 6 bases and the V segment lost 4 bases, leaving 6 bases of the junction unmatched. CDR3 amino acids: CASSSGGGPNEQFF. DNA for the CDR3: TGTGCCAGCAGTTCCGGGGGAGGGCCCAATGAGCAGTTCTTC.